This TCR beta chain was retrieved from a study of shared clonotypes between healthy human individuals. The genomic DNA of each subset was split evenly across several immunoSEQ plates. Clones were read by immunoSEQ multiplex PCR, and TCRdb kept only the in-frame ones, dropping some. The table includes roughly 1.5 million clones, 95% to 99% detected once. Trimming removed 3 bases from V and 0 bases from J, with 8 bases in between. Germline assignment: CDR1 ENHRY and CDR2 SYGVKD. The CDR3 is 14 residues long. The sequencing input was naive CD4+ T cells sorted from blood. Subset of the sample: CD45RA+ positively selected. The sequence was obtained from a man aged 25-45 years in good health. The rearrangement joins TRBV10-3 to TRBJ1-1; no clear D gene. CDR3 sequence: CAISEDLLNTEAFF. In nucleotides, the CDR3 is TGTGCCATCAGTGAAGACCTCCTGAACACTGAAGCTTTCTTT.